Below, 5 T cell receptor beta chains from the same sample are listed, as sequenced in a study of shared T cell receptors in the human thymus. The protocol was immunoSEQ multiplex PCR, while the TCRdb copy is restricted to in-frame clones and leaves out a portion. The sample lists some 400,000 clones, 85% to 95% occurring once. The sample comprised thymocytes. All receptors come from a human donor.

This chain uses TRBV6-4 with TRBJ2-1; 7 nucleotides match TRBD2. Per germline, CDR1 MRHNA and CDR2 SNTAGT. The CDR3 is made up of 18 amino acids. Trimming removed 0 bases from V and 5 bases from J; junction bases left unmatched: 13. CDR3 sequence reads: CASSDSSFWEGHHNEQFF. The CDR3 bases are TGTGCCAGCAGTGACTCCTCTTTTTGGGAGGGCCATCACAATGAGCAGTTCTTC.

The rearrangement uses TRBV18 and TRBJ1-1, with D uncertain. The CDR3 runs 18 residues. Trimming removed 4 bases from V and 0 bases from J, with 21 bases in between. Germline CDR1 and CDR2: KGHSH and LQKENI. The chain's CDR3 is CASSLESWTALLNTEAFF. CDR3 DNA sequence: TGTGCCAGCTCACTGGAGAGCTGGACCGCATTATTGAACACTGAAGCTTTCTTT.

This clone has just one count. V and J are TRBV23-1 and TRBJ2-3, with D possibly being TRBD1 (7 bases). TRBV23-1 is marked as an open reading frame, function uncertain. V lost 3 bases and J 4 bases, leaving 17 bases between the germline ends. The CDR3 consists of 16 residues. In DNA, the CDR3 is TGCGCCAGCAGTCACCAGGGGGGAGGACGGGCAGATACGCAGTATTTT. It yields the protein CASSHQGGGRADTQYF.

In its sample, this clone was seen once. Here the CDR3 reads CASRGLAEYYEQYF. The CDR3 DNA is TGCGCCAGCAGAGGGCTAGCGGAATACTACGAGCAGTACTTC. The V call is TRBV5-1, the J call TRBJ2-7, with 7 bases lining up with TRBD2. Germline CDR1 is SGHRS and CDR2 is YFSETQ. Trimming cost V 5 bases and J 3 bases; bases outside gene matches: 8. The CDR3 loop spans 14 amino acids.

On this clone: One end of the junction is discordant with germline, which a read error may explain. This chain's CDR3 is CGAGETQYF. CDR3 DNA: TGTGGGGCAGGGGAGACCCAGTACTTC. V is TRBV20-1 and J is TRBJ2-5; TRBD1 is a possible D gene (5 bases). Germline loops: CDR1 DFQATT, CDR2 SNEGSKA (reference sequence). The CDR3 covers 9 residues.